Described below is a single T cell receptor beta chain sequence and its context. Source study methods: Nucleated cell number was recorded as an estimate derived from reference gene primer amplification. Only in-frame clones appear in the TCRdb table, and some are missing; sequencing was by immunoSEQ multiplex PCR. V and J calls and clone size follow that table, whereas D and trimming were derived from the DNA. The sample includes fewer than 300,000 clones, around 82% of them seen just once. Per the germline V gene, CDR1 is SGHRS and CDR2 is YFSETQ. This CDR3 contains 15 residues. The V segment lost 3 bases and the J segment 2 bases; nucleotides outside the gene matches: 7. The data originate from a study of blood T cell repertoires in COVID-19. Across the whole study: COVID-19 samples from acute and convalescent phases originated in the United States, Italy and Spain. PBMCs, B-cell-depleted T cells, or T cells were the source of the cDNA or gDNA that made up the material.

The sample comprised peripheral blood. V and J are TRBV5-1 and TRBJ2-7; 8 nucleotides match TRBD2. The receptor comes from a man at least 80 years old with acute or convalescent COVID-19. The CDR3 nucleotides are TGCGCCAGCAGCTCCCAAGGACTAGCACCCTACGAGCAGTACTTC. It codes for CASSSQGLAPYEQYF.